This is a list of T cell receptor beta chains from one sample in a study of regulatory T cells in long-lasting Graves disease. TCRdb reprocessed the multiplex PCR reads with MiXCR, giving one entry per CDR3 protein. The data contain hundreds of thousands of distinct CDR3 sequences, approximately 13% of them singletons. This sample also appeared in a second study, on T cells in Graves' hyperthyroidism and ophthalmopathy.

The source material was peripheral blood mononuclear cells (PBMCs), sampled at new diagnosis, from a patient treated with antithyroid drugs. Receptors originate from a man younger than 45 with Graves disease. Each CDR3 is given with its conserved first and last residue. The D gene is left open where the match is weak. The size of a clone is reported for some rows only, either as once, few or many, or as a class for expanded clones.

size	D	J	V	CDR3	DNA
many	.	TRBJ2-2	TRBV7-8	CASTFEGGSLYGELFF	TGTGCCAGCACCTTCGAGGGGGGTTCTCTATACGGGGAGCTGTTTTTT
many	.	TRBJ2-4	TRBV12-3/TRBV12-4	CASTTGTKNIQYF	TGTGCCAGCACCACCGGGACTAAAAACATTCAGTACTTC
many	.	TRBJ1-1	TRBV28	CASSLKGLQAFF	TGTGCCAGCAGTTTAAAGGGACTTCAGGCTTTCTTT
many	.	TRBJ2-7	TRBV20-1	CSASAANEQYF	TGCAGTGCTAGTGCCGCAAACGAGCAGTACTTC
few	.	TRBJ2-1	TRBV7-9	CASSPNVLAGYNEQFF	TGTGCCAGCAGCCCGAATGTCCTAGCCGGTTACAATGAGCAGTTCTTC
many	TRBD2	TRBJ2-5	TRBV2	CASSPTSGRAPQYF	TGTGCCAGCAGCCCGACTAGCGGGAGGGCCCCCCAGTACTTC
many	TRBD2	TRBJ2-5	TRBV7-2	CASSRQAAGGRETQYF	TGTGCCAGCAGCCGACAGGCCGCGGGAGGGAGGGAGACCCAGTACTTC
many	TRBD1	TRBJ2-7	TRBV25-1	CASSLTGGGRPNSYEQYF	TGTGCCAGCAGTCTTACAGGGGGCGGCCGCCCGAACTCCTACGAGCAGTACTTC
.	TRBD2	TRBJ2-7	TRBV6-6	CAGSSISGRTEQYF	TGTGCCGGCAGTTCTATTAGCGGGAGAACCGAGCAGTACTTC
many	.	TRBJ2-1	TRBV3-1	CASSQAKGEQFF	TGTGCCAGCAGCCAAGCTAAAGGGGAGCAGTTCTTC
many	.	TRBJ2-5	TRBV11-3	CASSPGGHNQETQYF	TGTGCCAGCAGCCCAGGGGGGCACAACCAAGAGACCCAGTACTTC
many	.	TRBJ2-3	TRBV12-3/TRBV12-4	CASSQYWGTDTQYF	TGTGCCAGCAGTCAGTATTGGGGCACAGATACGCAGTATTTT
few	.	TRBJ2-4	TRBV6-1	CASSHSASRVKNIQYF	TGTGCCAGCAGTCACTCGGCTAGCAGGGTCAAAAACATTCAGTACTTC
few	.	TRBJ2-7	TRBV7-6	CASSLGSGNSYEQYF	TGTGCCAGCAGCTTAGGCTCCGGGAACTCCTACGAGCAGTACTTC
many	TRBD1	TRBJ2-5	TRBV29-1	CSADSGQEETQYF	TGCAGCGCGGACTCCGGACAGGAAGAGACCCAGTACTTC
few	TRBD2	TRBJ2-5	TRBV7-2	CASSLTSGGYQETQYF	TGTGCCAGCAGCTTAACTAGCGGGGGGTACCAAGAGACCCAGTACTTC
many	.	TRBJ2-2	TRBV7-9	CASSARTGSNTGELFF	TGTGCCAGCAGCGCCAGAACGGGTTCGAACACCGGGGAGCTGTTTTTT
.	.	TRBJ2-7	TRBV7-9	CASSLQGILSYEQYF	TGTGCCAGCAGCTTACAGGGTATCCTCTCCTACGAGCAGTACTTC
many	TRBD1	TRBJ1-1	TRBV12-3/TRBV12-4	CASSYLGRGQIEAFF	TGTGCCAGCAGTTATCTGGGGAGGGGGCAAATTGAAGCTTTCTTT
many	TRBD1	TRBJ2-7	TRBV29-1	CSGGDRDSYEQYF	TGCAGCGGTGGGGACAGGGATAGCTACGAGCAGTACTTC
many	TRBD2	TRBJ2-7	TRBV7-9	CASSSRGGRNYEQYF	TGTGCCAGCAGCTCGCGGGGCGGGAGAAACTACGAGCAGTACTTC
few	.	TRBJ1-4	TRBV5-1	CASSFSGTTFTNEKLFF	TGCGCCAGCAGCTTCTCCGGGACCACATTTACTAATGAAAAACTGTTTTTT
few	.	TRBJ2-7	TRBV30	CAWQSGVGPYEQYF	TGTGCCTGGCAATCAGGGGTTGGTCCTTACGAGCAGTACTTC
.	.	TRBJ2-4	TRBV25-1	CASSPKGGNIQYF	TGTGCCAGCAGTCCGAAGGGGGGGAACATTCAGTACTTC
many	.	TRBJ2-7	TRBV2	CASKTGPEQYF	TGTGCCAGCAAAACAGGGCCCGAGCAGTACTTC
.	.	TRBJ1-2	TRBV4-1	CASSQDLGVRRNGYTF	TGCGCCAGCAGCCAAGATCTTGGCGTCAGGAGGAATGGCTACACCTTC
many	TRBD2	TRBJ2-3	TRBV11-2	CASSLRAGYTDTQYF	TGTGCCAGCAGCTTAAGAGCGGGGTACACAGATACGCAGTATTTT
many	.	TRBJ1-2	TRBV7-3	CASSLQPARDYTF	TGTGCCAGCAGCTTACAGCCCGCCCGGGACTACACCTTC
few	.	TRBJ2-3	TRBV19	CAPEGLSSTDTQYF	TGTGCACCAGAAGGGCTGTCTAGCACAGATACGCAGTATTTT
.	.	TRBJ2-1	TRBV19	CASSIDRGSSYNEQFF	TGTGCCAGTAGTATAGATCGGGGGAGCTCCTACAATGAGCAGTTCTTC
many	TRBD2	TRBJ2-5	TRBV2	CASSGSGSGETQYF	TGTGCCAGCAGTGGGAGCGGGAGCGGGGAGACCCAGTACTTC
many	.	TRBJ1-2	TRBV30	CAWSVGEGYTF	TGTGCCTGGAGTGTGGGTGAAGGCTACACCTTC
many	TRBD2	TRBJ2-1	TRBV24-1	CATSGGRVGGSYNEQFF	TGTGCCACCAGTGGGGGGAGGGTAGGAGGATCCTACAATGAGCAGTTCTTC
few	.	TRBJ2-3	TRBV20-1	CSARRGGPDTQYF	TGCAGTGCTAGGAGGGGAGGTCCAGATACGCAGTATTTT
few	.	TRBJ1-2	TRBV19	CASSTPLQEHYGYTF	TGTGCCAGTAGTACACCACTACAGGAGCACTATGGCTACACCTTC
few	.	TRBJ1-1	TRBV20-1	CSAREQGIFAEAFF	TGCAGTGCGAGAGAACAGGGTATATTCGCTGAAGCTTTCTTT
few	.	TRBJ1-2	TRBV6-2/TRBV6-3	CASSYSGTAFGYTF	TGTGCCAGCAGTTACTCCGGGACGGCTTTTGGCTACACCTTC
many	.	TRBJ1-1	TRBV12-3/TRBV12-4	CASSFHREGEAFF	TGTGCCAGCAGTTTCCACAGGGAAGGTGAAGCTTTCTTT
.	.	TRBJ2-2	TRBV10-3	CAISEKVTGELFF	TGTGCCATCAGCGAGAAGGTCACCGGGGAGCTGTTTTTT
many	.	TRBJ2-7	TRBV12-3/TRBV12-4	CASSPSRDVYEQYF	TGTGCCAGCAGCCCGTCCCGGGACGTCTACGAGCAGTACTTC
many	.	TRBJ1-1	TRBV12-3/TRBV12-4	CASRRDSSPEAFF	TGTGCCAGCAGACGGGACTCAAGCCCTGAAGCTTTCTTT
few	.	TRBJ1-6	TRBV27	CASSLLVSYNSPLHF	TGTGCCAGCAGTTTACTTGTCTCCTATAATTCACCCCTCCACTTT
.	.	TRBJ1-1	TRBV3-1	CASSRMTDTEAFF	TGTGCCAGCAGCCGTATGACCGACACTGAAGCTTTCTTT
many	.	TRBJ2-3	TRBV15	CATSREGRADTQYF	TGTGCCACCAGCAGAGAAGGCCGGGCGGATACGCAGTATTTT
few	.	TRBJ1-1	TRBV2	CASGITENTEAFF	TGTGCCAGCGGGATAACAGAGAACACTGAAGCTTTCTTT
many	.	TRBJ2-7	TRBV28	CASGTLPYEQYF	TGTGCCAGCGGGACTTTGCCCTACGAGCAGTACTTC
many	.	TRBJ1-1	TRBV10-2	CASTEVENTEAFF	TGCGCCAGCACTGAGGTGGAGAACACTGAAGCTTTCTTT
many	.	TRBJ2-7	TRBV11-2	CASSLGRFWEQYF	TGTGCCAGCAGCCTAGGACGGTTCTGGGAGCAGTACTTC
many	TRBD1	TRBJ1-2	TRBV11-2	CASSPGGNGYTF	TGTGCCAGCAGTCCAGGGGGCAATGGCTACACCTTC
few	.	TRBJ2-3	TRBV12-3/TRBV12-4	CASSPTGYSTDTQYF	TGTGCCAGCAGTCCGACGGGGTATAGCACAGATACGCAGTATTTT
.	TRBD1	TRBJ2-7	TRBV28	CASSTPGQGVHEQYF	TGTGCCAGCAGTACCCCGGGACAGGGAGTCCACGAGCAGTACTTC
few	.	TRBJ1-1	TRBV27	CASSFSGFGTEAFF	TGTGCCAGCAGTTTCTCAGGGTTTGGGACTGAAGCTTTCTTT
many	.	TRBJ2-5	TRBV7-2	CASSLAVSGQETQYF	TGTGCCAGCAGCTTAGCAGTATCAGGGCAAGAGACCCAGTACTTC
.	.	TRBJ2-7	TRBV6-1	CASTDSLYEQYF	TGTGCCAGCACGGACTCCCTTTACGAGCAGTACTTC
many	.	TRBJ2-7	TRBV24-1	CATSAAGTSYEQYF	TGTGCCACCAGTGCCGCAGGCACCTCCTACGAGCAGTACTTC
few	.	TRBJ2-5	TRBV29-1	CSAYLGGETQYF	TGCAGCGCCTACCTTGGCGGGGAGACCCAGTACTTC
.	TRBD2	TRBJ2-2	TRBV5-6	CASSLGLAGGHGELFF	TGTGCCAGCAGCTTGGGGCTAGCGGGAGGGCACGGGGAGCTGTTTTTT
many	.	TRBJ2-4	TRBV12-3/TRBV12-4	CASSLGVAKNIQYF	TGTGCCAGCAGTCTTGGAGTAGCCAAAAACATTCAGTACTTC
.	.	TRBJ1-4	TRBV19	CASTGKVREKLFF	TGTGCCAGTACAGGGAAGGTTCGTGAAAAACTGTTTTTT